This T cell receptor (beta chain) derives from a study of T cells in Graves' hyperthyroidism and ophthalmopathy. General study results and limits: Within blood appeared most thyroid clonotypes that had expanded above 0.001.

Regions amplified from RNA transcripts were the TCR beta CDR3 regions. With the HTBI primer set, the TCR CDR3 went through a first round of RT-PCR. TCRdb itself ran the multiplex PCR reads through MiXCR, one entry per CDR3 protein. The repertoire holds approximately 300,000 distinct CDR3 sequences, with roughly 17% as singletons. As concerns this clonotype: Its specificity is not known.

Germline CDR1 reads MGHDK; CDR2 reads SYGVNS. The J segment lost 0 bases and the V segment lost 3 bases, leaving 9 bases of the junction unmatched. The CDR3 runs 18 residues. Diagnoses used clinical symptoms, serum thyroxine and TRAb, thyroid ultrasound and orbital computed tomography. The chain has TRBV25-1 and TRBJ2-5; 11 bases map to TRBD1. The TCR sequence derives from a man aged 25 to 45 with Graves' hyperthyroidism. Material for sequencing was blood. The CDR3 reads CASSDLDRGQIYQETQYF. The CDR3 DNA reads TGTGCCAGCAGTGATCTGGACAGGGGGCAGATCTACCAAGAGACCCAGTACTTC.